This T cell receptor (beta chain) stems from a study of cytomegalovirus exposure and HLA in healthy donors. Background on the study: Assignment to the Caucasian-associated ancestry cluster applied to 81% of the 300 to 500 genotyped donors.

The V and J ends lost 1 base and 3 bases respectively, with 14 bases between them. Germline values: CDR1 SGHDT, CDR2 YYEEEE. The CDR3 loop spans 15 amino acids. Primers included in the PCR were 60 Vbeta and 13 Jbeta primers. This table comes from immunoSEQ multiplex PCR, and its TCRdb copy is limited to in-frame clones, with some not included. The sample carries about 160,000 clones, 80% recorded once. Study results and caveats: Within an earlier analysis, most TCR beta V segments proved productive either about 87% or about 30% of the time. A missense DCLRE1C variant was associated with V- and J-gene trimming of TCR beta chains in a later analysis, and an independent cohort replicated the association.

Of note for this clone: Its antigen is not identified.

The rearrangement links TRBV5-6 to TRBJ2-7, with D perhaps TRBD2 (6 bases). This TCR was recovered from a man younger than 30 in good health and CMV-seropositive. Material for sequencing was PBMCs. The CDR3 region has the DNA TGTGCCAGCAGCTTGTTCCTCGGGGGTTTCTACGAGCAGTACTTC. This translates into CASSLFLGGFYEQYF.